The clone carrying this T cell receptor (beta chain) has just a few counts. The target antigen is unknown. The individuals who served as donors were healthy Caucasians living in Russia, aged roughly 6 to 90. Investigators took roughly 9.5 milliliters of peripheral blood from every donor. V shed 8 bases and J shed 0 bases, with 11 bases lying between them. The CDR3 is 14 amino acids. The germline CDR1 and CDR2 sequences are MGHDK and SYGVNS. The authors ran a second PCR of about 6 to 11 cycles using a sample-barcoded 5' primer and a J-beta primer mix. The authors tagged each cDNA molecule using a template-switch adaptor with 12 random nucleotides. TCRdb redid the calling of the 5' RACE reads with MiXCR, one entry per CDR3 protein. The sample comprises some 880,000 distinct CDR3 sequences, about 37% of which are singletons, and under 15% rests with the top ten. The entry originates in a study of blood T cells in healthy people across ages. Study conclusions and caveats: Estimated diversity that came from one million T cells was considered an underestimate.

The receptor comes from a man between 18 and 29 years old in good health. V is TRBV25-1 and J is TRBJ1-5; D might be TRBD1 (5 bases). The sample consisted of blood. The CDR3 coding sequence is TGTGCCAGCCAACGAGGGGATAGCAATCAGCCCCAGCATTTT. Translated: CASQRGDSNQPQHF. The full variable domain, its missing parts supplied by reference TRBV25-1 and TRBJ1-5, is EADIYQTPRYLVIGTGKKITLECSQTMGHDKMYWYQQDPGMELHLIHYSYGVNSTEKGDLSSESTVSRIRTEHFPLTLESARPSHTSQYLCASQRGDSNQPQHFGDGTRLSIL.